This is a list of T cell receptor beta chains from one sample in a study of human T cells and chemical hapten exposure. TCRdb redid the calling of the RACE reads with MiXCR, one entry per CDR3 protein. The sample carries about 340,000 distinct CDR3 sequences, under 9% recorded once. The material sequenced was whole blood, taken in connection with sensitization to the hapten diphenylcyclopropenone (DPC). All receptors come from a woman under 30 with alopecia areata. Some clones in this sample may be carry-over from other donors' samples. Both conserved end residues are part of each CDR3. D genes are given only for firm matches. For some rows the clone size is stated as once, few or many, or as a class when expanded; others skip it.

CDR3aa: CASSLEQRTDTQYF
CDR3nt: TGCGCCAGCAGCTTGGAACAGAGGACAGATACGCAGTATTTT
j_gene: TRBJ2-3
v_gene: TRBV5-1
d_gene: NA
abundance: many

CDR3aa: CASSQTGGYTEAFF
CDR3nt: TGTGCCAGCAGTCAGACAGGGGGTTACACTGAAGCTTTCTTT
j_gene: TRBJ1-1
v_gene: TRBV12-3/TRBV12-4
d_gene: TRBD1
abundance: NA

CDR3aa: CASSLGTEYGYTF
CDR3nt: TGTGCCAGCAGCTTGGGGACTGAGTATGGCTACACCTTC
j_gene: TRBJ1-2
v_gene: TRBV5-6
d_gene: NA
abundance: few

CDR3aa: CASSLGDRDSETQYF
CDR3nt: TGTGCCAGCAGCTTAGGGGACAGGGACTCAGAGACCCAGTACTTC
j_gene: TRBJ2-5
v_gene: TRBV11-2
d_gene: TRBD1
abundance: many

CDR3aa: CASRTGTGEDEQYF
CDR3nt: TGTGCCAGCAGGACCGGGACAGGGGAGGACGAGCAGTACTTC
j_gene: TRBJ2-7
v_gene: TRBV6-1
d_gene: TRBD1
abundance: many

CDR3aa: CASSFSGTGDNQPQHF
CDR3nt: TGTGCCAGCAGCTTTTCCGGGACAGGGGATAATCAGCCCCAGCATTTT
j_gene: TRBJ1-5
v_gene: TRBV6-5
d_gene: TRBD1
abundance: many

CDR3aa: CASSYSRGRSNEKLFF
CDR3nt: TGTGCCAGCAGTTACTCGAGAGGACGGAGCAATGAAAAACTGTTTTTT
j_gene: TRBJ1-4
v_gene: TRBV6-5
d_gene: NA
abundance: NA

CDR3aa: CASSLSGGNTDTQYF
CDR3nt: TGTGCCAGCAGCTTAAGTGGAGGCAACACAGATACGCAGTATTTT
j_gene: TRBJ2-3
v_gene: TRBV7-2
d_gene: NA
abundance: many

CDR3aa: CASSSPGQGSDEQYF
CDR3nt: TGTGCCAGCAGCTCCCCGGGACAGGGGTCCGACGAGCAGTACTTC
j_gene: TRBJ2-7
v_gene: TRBV7-2
d_gene: TRBD1
abundance: many

CDR3aa: CSVRDFFKNTEAFF
CDR3nt: TGCAGCGTCAGGGACTTTTTCAAGAACACTGAAGCTTTCTTT
j_gene: TRBJ1-1
v_gene: TRBV29-1
d_gene: NA
abundance: few

CDR3aa: CASSYTYGGPDTQYF
CDR3nt: TGTGCCAGCAGTTATACGTATGGGGGGCCGGATACGCAGTATTTT
j_gene: TRBJ2-3
v_gene: TRBV6-5
d_gene: NA
abundance: NA

CDR3aa: CASSPPADSYGQYF
CDR3nt: TGTGCCAGCTCACCGCCCGCTGACTCCTACGGGCAGTACTTC
j_gene: TRBJ2-7
v_gene: TRBV18
d_gene: NA
abundance: once

CDR3aa: CASSQGILFINTGELFF
CDR3nt: TGCGCCAGCAGCCAAGGAATCCTCTTCATTAACACCGGGGAGCTGTTTTTT
j_gene: TRBJ2-2
v_gene: TRBV4-1
d_gene: NA
abundance: NA

CDR3aa: CASSQEMDHYGYTF
CDR3nt: TGTGCCAGCAGCCAAGAGATGGACCACTATGGCTACACCTTC
j_gene: TRBJ1-2
v_gene: TRBV4-2
d_gene: NA
abundance: NA

CDR3aa: CSARGPGGQDTQYF
CDR3nt: TGCAGTGCCAGAGGTCCAGGGGGCCAAGATACGCAGTATTTT
j_gene: TRBJ2-3
v_gene: TRBV20-1
d_gene: TRBD1
abundance: few

CDR3aa: CASSQETPLQGLGADTQYF
CDR3nt: TGTGCCAGCAGCCAAGAAACTCCATTACAGGGACTAGGAGCAGATACGCAGTATTTT
j_gene: TRBJ2-3
v_gene: TRBV3-1
d_gene: TRBD2
abundance: many

CDR3aa: CAISERNPQETQYF
CDR3nt: TGTGCCATCAGTGAGCGGAACCCACAAGAGACCCAGTACTTC
j_gene: TRBJ2-5
v_gene: TRBV10-3
d_gene: NA
abundance: many

CDR3aa: CASSPGLAAQETQYF
CDR3nt: TGTGCCAGCAGCCCGGGACTAGCGGCTCAAGAGACCCAGTACTTC
j_gene: TRBJ2-5
v_gene: TRBV2
d_gene: TRBD2
abundance: NA

CDR3aa: CSEGQGMDTQYF
CDR3nt: TGCAGCGAGGGACAGGGGATGGATACGCAGTATTTT
j_gene: TRBJ2-3
v_gene: TRBV29-1
d_gene: TRBD1
abundance: many

CDR3aa: CASSDFGGRSYNEQFF
CDR3nt: TGTGCCAGCAGTGATTTTGGGGGGCGATCCTACAATGAGCAGTTCTTC
j_gene: TRBJ2-1
v_gene: TRBV6-1
d_gene: NA
abundance: few

CDR3aa: CASSQRLARYTDTQYF
CDR3nt: TGTGCCAGCAGCCAAAGACTAGCGAGATACACAGATACGCAGTATTTT
j_gene: TRBJ2-3
v_gene: TRBV14
d_gene: TRBD2
abundance: NA

CDR3aa: CASSPIRRASGTDTQYF
CDR3nt: TGTGCCAGCAGCCCTATTAGGCGCGCCTCGGGCACAGATACGCAGTATTTT
j_gene: TRBJ2-3
v_gene: TRBV28
d_gene: NA
abundance: few

CDR3aa: CASSVSDSNTEAFF
CDR3nt: TGTGCCAGCAGCGTTTCAGACAGTAACACTGAAGCTTTCTTT
j_gene: TRBJ1-1
v_gene: TRBV9
d_gene: NA
abundance: NA

CDR3aa: CASSLTSGGAPSTDTQYF
CDR3nt: TGTGCCAGCAGCCTGACTAGCGGGGGGGCCCCTAGCACAGATACGCAGTATTTT
j_gene: TRBJ2-3
v_gene: TRBV5-4
d_gene: TRBD2
abundance: NA

CDR3aa: CATQEGTGNSGNTIYF
CDR3nt: TGTGCCACTCAGGAAGGGACAGGGAACTCTGGAAACACCATATATTTT
j_gene: TRBJ1-3
v_gene: TRBV11-2
d_gene: TRBD1
abundance: NA

CDR3aa: CASSFDGQGSEAFF
CDR3nt: TGCGCCAGCAGCTTTGACGGACAGGGGAGTGAAGCTTTCTTT
j_gene: TRBJ1-1
v_gene: TRBV5-1
d_gene: TRBD1
abundance: NA

CDR3aa: CASSSSTGTGNEKLFF
CDR3nt: TGTGCCAGCTCATCCTCCACCGGGACAGGGAATGAAAAACTGTTTTTT
j_gene: TRBJ1-4
v_gene: TRBV18
d_gene: TRBD1
abundance: few

CDR3aa: CASSRTGTDSYEQYF
CDR3nt: TGTGCCAGCAGCCGAACCGGGACCGACTCCTACGAGCAGTACTTC
j_gene: TRBJ2-7
v_gene: TRBV4-2
d_gene: NA
abundance: many

CDR3aa: CASSFLGQPQHF
CDR3nt: TGTGCCAGCAGTTTTTTGGGCCAGCCCCAGCATTTT
j_gene: TRBJ1-5
v_gene: TRBV12-3/TRBV12-4
d_gene: NA
abundance: many

CDR3aa: CASSPGVTGTQPQHF
CDR3nt: TGTGCCAGCAGCCCCGGCGTGACAGGGACTCAGCCCCAGCATTTT
j_gene: TRBJ1-5
v_gene: TRBV5-5
d_gene: TRBD1
abundance: NA

CDR3aa: CASSLDRKEEQYF
CDR3nt: TGTGCCAGCAGCTTAGATCGTAAGGAAGAGCAGTACTTC
j_gene: TRBJ2-7
v_gene: TRBV11-3
d_gene: NA
abundance: many

CDR3aa: CSAKGQFRIPLHF
CDR3nt: TGCAGTGCTAAAGGACAGTTCAGAATCCCCCTCCACTTT
j_gene: TRBJ1-6
v_gene: TRBV20-1
d_gene: NA
abundance: few

CDR3aa: CSAANDFLDTGELFF
CDR3nt: TGCAGTGCTGCGAACGACTTCCTTGACACCGGGGAGCTGTTTTTT
j_gene: TRBJ2-2
v_gene: TRBV20-1
d_gene: NA
abundance: few

CDR3aa: CATSDGEQDVNEQFF
CDR3nt: TGTGCCACCAGTGACGGGGAGCAGGACGTCAATGAGCAGTTCTTC
j_gene: TRBJ2-1
v_gene: TRBV24-1
d_gene: NA
abundance: NA

CDR3aa: CASSFDAGGPLHF
CDR3nt: TGTGCCAGCAGTTTCGATGCGGGGGGACCCCTCCACTTT
j_gene: TRBJ1-6
v_gene: TRBV28
d_gene: NA
abundance: many

CDR3aa: CASSHPGLPYEQYF
CDR3nt: TGTGCCAGCAGCCACCCGGGACTACCTTACGAGCAGTACTTC
j_gene: TRBJ2-7
v_gene: TRBV11-2
d_gene: TRBD2
abundance: many

CDR3aa: CASSLWGPLHF
CDR3nt: TGTGCCAGCAGCTTGTGGGGACCCCTCCACTTT
j_gene: TRBJ1-6
v_gene: TRBV7-2
d_gene: NA
abundance: NA

CDR3aa: CASSGDRFYGYTF
CDR3nt: TGTGCCAGCAGCGGAGACAGATTCTATGGCTACACCTTC
j_gene: TRBJ1-2
v_gene: TRBV11-2
d_gene: NA
abundance: many

CDR3aa: CASSPMQAMNTEAFF
CDR3nt: TGCGCCAGCAGCCCTATGCAGGCCATGAACACTGAAGCTTTCTTT
j_gene: TRBJ1-1
v_gene: TRBV5-1
d_gene: NA
abundance: many

CDR3aa: CASSYLRDRKNTEAFF
CDR3nt: TGTGCCAGCAGTTACTTAAGGGACAGGAAGAACACTGAAGCTTTCTTT
j_gene: TRBJ1-1
v_gene: TRBV6-5
d_gene: TRBD1
abundance: NA

CDR3aa: CSADSGTTNEKLFF
CDR3nt: TGCAGTGCAGACAGTGGGACAACTAATGAAAAACTGTTTTTT
j_gene: TRBJ1-4
v_gene: TRBV20-1
d_gene: NA
abundance: few

CDR3aa: CASSLASGGEQYF
CDR3nt: TGTGCCAGCAGCTTGGCCTCGGGCGGCGAGCAGTACTTC
j_gene: TRBJ2-7
v_gene: TRBV5-8
d_gene: NA
abundance: many

CDR3aa: CASMEGTGRYEQYF
CDR3nt: TGTGCCAGCATGGAAGGGACAGGGCGTTACGAGCAGTACTTC
j_gene: TRBJ2-7
v_gene: TRBV12-3/TRBV12-4
d_gene: TRBD1
abundance: few

CDR3aa: CASSKQGPGGTDTQYF
CDR3nt: TGTGCCAGCAGCAAACAGGGCCCCGGCGGCACAGATACGCAGTATTTT
j_gene: TRBJ2-3
v_gene: TRBV7-2
d_gene: NA
abundance: NA

CDR3aa: CASSPGPREEKLFF
CDR3nt: TGTGCCAGCAGCCCGGGACCTCGCGAGGAAAAACTGTTTTTT
j_gene: TRBJ1-4
v_gene: TRBV7-9
d_gene: NA
abundance: NA

CDR3aa: CASSYQRQGPLYGYTF
CDR3nt: TGTGCCAGCAGTTACCAGCGACAGGGGCCTCTCTATGGCTACACCTTC
j_gene: TRBJ1-2
v_gene: TRBV6-5
d_gene: TRBD1
abundance: many

CDR3aa: CASSQLRGAIQYF
CDR3nt: TGTGCCAGCAGCCAGCTGAGGGGGGCCATTCAGTACTTC
j_gene: TRBJ2-4
v_gene: TRBV14
d_gene: NA
abundance: many

CDR3aa: CASSYVKETQYF
CDR3nt: TGTGCCAGCAGCTATGTTAAAGAGACCCAGTACTTC
j_gene: TRBJ2-5
v_gene: TRBV7-2
d_gene: NA
abundance: few

CDR3aa: CASSELAGSYNEQFF
CDR3nt: TGTGCCAGCAGTGAACTAGCGGGGTCTTACAATGAGCAGTTCTTC
j_gene: TRBJ2-1
v_gene: TRBV6-5
d_gene: TRBD2
abundance: NA

CDR3aa: CASSLEGGGYGIEAFF
CDR3nt: TGTGCCAGCAGCTTAGAAGGAGGCGGATATGGAATTGAAGCTTTCTTT
j_gene: TRBJ1-1
v_gene: TRBV11-1
d_gene: NA
abundance: NA

CDR3aa: CASSNRDRGHEQYF
CDR3nt: TGTGCCAGCAGCAACCGGGACAGGGGCCACGAGCAGTACTTC
j_gene: TRBJ2-7
v_gene: TRBV21-1
d_gene: NA
abundance: NA